One T cell receptor beta chain is described in this entry. The antigen this receptor binds is unknown. No base qualities exist here, and no much larger clone lies one base off it. The record originates from a study of brain T cells in children with intractable seizures (dated by TCRdb to the early 2020s). Background on the whole study: A NanoString immunology panel was first used to screen resected brain tissue from about 56 pediatric epilepsy surgery cases for immune gene transcripts. Among the 12 selected surgery cases, eight also had pre-surgery blood sequenced, leaving four with brain tissue only. Broader findings and caveats from the paper: The patients' HCMV serostatus was not known, and viral specificity was inferred solely from CDR3 sequence similarity. Because sequencing depth differed between pre- and post-surgery blood, the absence of clones from the pre-surgery sample may reflect undersampling.

TCR beta chain sequences were generated from genomic DNA using the immunoSEQ assay. The authors' pipeline ran thus. CDR3 sequences that did not begin with the conserved framework cysteine at position 104 were removed manually. Clonality was calculated as one minus the normalized Shannon's Diversity Index, with values ranging from 0 (maximal diversity) to 1 (oligoclonal). To check whether a given CDR3 had different frequencies in two samples, for example brain versus blood, chi-squared comparison-of-proportions tests were used. Public clonotypes were found by searching immuneACCESS, and the VDJdb browser was used to assess similarity to known antiviral clonotypes. Entries here come from immuneACCESS through TCRdb and include only in-frame sequences with V and J called. Some clones fail to appear in such tables; in the studies checked, an unresolved V gene covers under half of the shortfall, and the cause of the remainder is unknown. The V and J calls and clone size are taken from that table; D and trimming were inferred from the DNA. This sample lists about 340,000 clones; roughly 93% were detected once. The top ten clonotypes cover 5.5% to 6% of the sample.

Trimming takes 2 bases from V and 5 bases from J, and the germline ends sit 16 bases apart. CDR1 and CDR2 are drawn from the germline V gene: KGHSH, LQKENI. Inclusive of the bounding cysteine and phenylalanine, the CDR3 is 15 residues long. The DNA shown is the 45-base CDR3, in frame from base 1. This specimen's time point label, interpreted: blood from clinic visit 5 months post-surgery; TSC patient then seizure free. The surgery cases showing the highest brain T cell transcript signatures were chosen for TCR beta chain sequencing of brain tissue and, when available, of blood. Before surgery, patients had received at least one anti-epileptic drug. TCR-sequenced patients were children with drug-resistant epilepsy due to tuberous sclerosis complex, focal cortical dysplasia, Rasmussen encephalitis or hemimegalencephaly. Bulk genomic DNA was extracted from unsorted brain tissue and whole blood with the Monarch genomic DNA purification kit.

This sequence was found in a boy under three years old with tuberous sclerosis and intractable seizures. The specimen comprised peripheral blood, sampled more than 4 months after surgery. Recombination connected TRBV18 to TRBJ2-7; a confident D gene designation cannot be given. The CDR3 region has the sequence CASSPIKTVPDEQYF. The DNA reads TGTGCCAGCTCACCAATAAAAACAGTCCCCGACGAGCAGTACTTC.